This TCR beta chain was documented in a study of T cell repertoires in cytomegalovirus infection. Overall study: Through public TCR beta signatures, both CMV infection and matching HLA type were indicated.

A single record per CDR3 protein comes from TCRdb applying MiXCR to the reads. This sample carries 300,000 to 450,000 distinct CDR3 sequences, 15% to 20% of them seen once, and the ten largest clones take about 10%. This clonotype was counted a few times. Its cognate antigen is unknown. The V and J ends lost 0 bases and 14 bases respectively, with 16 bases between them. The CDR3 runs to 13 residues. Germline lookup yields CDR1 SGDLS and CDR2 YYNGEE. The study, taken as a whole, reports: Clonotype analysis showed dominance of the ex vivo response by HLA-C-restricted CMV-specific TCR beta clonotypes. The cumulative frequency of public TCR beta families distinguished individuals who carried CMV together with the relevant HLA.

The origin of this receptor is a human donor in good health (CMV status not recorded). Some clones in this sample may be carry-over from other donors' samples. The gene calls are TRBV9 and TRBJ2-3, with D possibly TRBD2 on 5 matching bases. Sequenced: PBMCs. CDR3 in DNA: TGTGCCAGCAGCGTAGATGGGAGTAGCAAACGGTATTTT. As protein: CASSVDGSSKRYF.